This T cell receptor (beta chain) stems from a study of shared clonotypes between healthy human individuals. Study results and limitations: The researchers took only blood, and tissue repertoires probably look different.

Each sample came from a Caucasian adult donor living in Nashville, Tennessee. Memory CD4+ cells were the fraction left after CD45RA+ naive selection. Between the trimmed V and J ends, which lost 1 base and 5 bases, there was a span of 15 bases. From germline, CDR1 is MNHEY and CDR2 SMNVEV (reference sequence). This CDR3 spans 15 amino acids. The data were produced by immunoSEQ multiplex PCR, yet TCRdb's version contains in-frame clones alone and is incomplete. The table has around 2,000,000 clones, 85% to 95% seen once. Concerning this clone itself: The antigen remains unidentified.

V and J are TRBV27 and TRBJ2-7; D remains unclear. The sequence came from a man younger than 35 in good health. Sequencing was performed on naive CD4+ T cells sorted from blood. Subset in this sample: CD45RA+ positively selected. In DNA, the CDR3 is TGTGCCAGCAGTTTATGGATATCACCGGCCCACGAGCAGTACTTC. Its translation: CASSLWISPAHEQYF.